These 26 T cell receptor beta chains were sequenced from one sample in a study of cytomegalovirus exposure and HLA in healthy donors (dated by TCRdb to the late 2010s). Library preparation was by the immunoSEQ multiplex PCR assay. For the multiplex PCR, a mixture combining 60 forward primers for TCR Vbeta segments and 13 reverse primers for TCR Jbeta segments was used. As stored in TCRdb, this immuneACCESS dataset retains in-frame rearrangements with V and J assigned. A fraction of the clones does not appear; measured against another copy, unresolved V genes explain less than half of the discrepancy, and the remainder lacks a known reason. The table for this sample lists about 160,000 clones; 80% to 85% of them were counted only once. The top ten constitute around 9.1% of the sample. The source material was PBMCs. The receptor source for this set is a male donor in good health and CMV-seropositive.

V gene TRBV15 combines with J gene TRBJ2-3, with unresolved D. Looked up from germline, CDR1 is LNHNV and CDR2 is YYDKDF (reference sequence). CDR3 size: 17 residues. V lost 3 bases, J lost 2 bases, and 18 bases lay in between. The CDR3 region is CATSRSRGSTPTDTQYF. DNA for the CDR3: TGTGCCACCAGCAGGTCACGCGGCTCGACGCCCACAGATACGCAGTATTTT.

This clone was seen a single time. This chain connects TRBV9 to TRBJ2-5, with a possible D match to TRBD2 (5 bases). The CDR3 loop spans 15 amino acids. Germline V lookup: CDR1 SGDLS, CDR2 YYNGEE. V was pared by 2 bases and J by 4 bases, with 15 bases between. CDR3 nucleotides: TGTGCCAGCAGCGTTGGGGAACTAGGAGGAGAGACCCAGTACTTC. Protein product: CASSVGELGGETQYF.

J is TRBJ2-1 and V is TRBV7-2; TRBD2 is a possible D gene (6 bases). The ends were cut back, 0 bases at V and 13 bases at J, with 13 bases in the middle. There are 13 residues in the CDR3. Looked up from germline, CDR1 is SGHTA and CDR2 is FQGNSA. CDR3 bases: TGTGCCAGCAGCTTAGCGGGGACTCCACGACAGTTCTTC. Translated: CASSLAGTPRQFF.

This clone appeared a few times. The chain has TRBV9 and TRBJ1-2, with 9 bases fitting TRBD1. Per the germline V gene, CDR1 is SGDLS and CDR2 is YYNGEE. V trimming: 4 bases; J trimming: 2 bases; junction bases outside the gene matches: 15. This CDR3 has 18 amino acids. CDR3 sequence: CASSPTLVGGTGNYGYTF. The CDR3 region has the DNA TGTGCCAGCAGCCCCACCCTCGTTGGTGGGACAGGGAACTATGGCTACACCTTC.

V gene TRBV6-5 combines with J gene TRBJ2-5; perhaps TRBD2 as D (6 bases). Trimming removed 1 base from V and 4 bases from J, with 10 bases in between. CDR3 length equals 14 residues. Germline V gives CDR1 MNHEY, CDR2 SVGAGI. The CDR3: CASSYFGRLETQYF. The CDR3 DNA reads TGTGCCAGCAGTTACTTCGGGAGACTAGAGACCCAGTACTTC.

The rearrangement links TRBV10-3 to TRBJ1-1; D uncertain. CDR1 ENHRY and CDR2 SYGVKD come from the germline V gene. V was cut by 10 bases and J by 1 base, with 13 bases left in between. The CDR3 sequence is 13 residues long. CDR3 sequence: CATTQEGNTEAFF. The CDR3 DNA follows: TGTGCCACAACTCAGGAGGGGAACACTGAAGCTTTCTTT.

CDR3 bases: TGCGCCAGCAGCTCCGGACTAGCGGGTATCCAAGAGACCCAGTACTTC. Residues: CASSSGLAGIQETQYF. This chain links TRBV5-1 with TRBJ2-5; TRBD2 matches at 11 bases. Trimming at V came to 3 bases and at J to 1 base, leaving 5 bases not matched to a gene. CDR1 and CDR2 (germline): SGHRS, YFSETQ. The CDR3 consists of 16 residues.

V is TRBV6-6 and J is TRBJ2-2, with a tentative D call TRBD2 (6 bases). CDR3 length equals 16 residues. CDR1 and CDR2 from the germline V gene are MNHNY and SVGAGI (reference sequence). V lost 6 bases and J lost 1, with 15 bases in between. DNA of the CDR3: TGTGCCAGCAGCCGAACGGGACTTCGGAACACCGGGGAGCTGTTTTTT. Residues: CASSRTGLRNTGELFF.

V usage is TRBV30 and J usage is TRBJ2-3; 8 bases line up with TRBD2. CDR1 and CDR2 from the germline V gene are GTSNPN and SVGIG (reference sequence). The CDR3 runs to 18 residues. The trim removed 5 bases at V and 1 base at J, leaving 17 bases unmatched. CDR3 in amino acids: CAWGGLPSGGGGTDTQYF. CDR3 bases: TGTGCCTGGGGAGGATTACCCAGCGGGGGAGGTGGCACAGATACGCAGTATTTT.

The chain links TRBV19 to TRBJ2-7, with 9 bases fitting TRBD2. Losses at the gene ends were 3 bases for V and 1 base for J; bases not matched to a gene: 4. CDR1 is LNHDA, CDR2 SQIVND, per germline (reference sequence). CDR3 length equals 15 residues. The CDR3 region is CASSILAGGSYEQYF. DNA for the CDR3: TGTGCCAGTAGTATCTTGGCGGGGGGGTCCTACGAGCAGTACTTC.

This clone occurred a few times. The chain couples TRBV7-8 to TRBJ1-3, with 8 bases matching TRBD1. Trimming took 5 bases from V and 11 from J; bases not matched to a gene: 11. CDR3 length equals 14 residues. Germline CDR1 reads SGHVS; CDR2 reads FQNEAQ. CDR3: CASSLGIQGGAIYF. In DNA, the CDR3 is TGTGCCAGCAGCCTAGGGATACAGGGGGGAGCCATATATTTT.

This CDR3 reads CASRPLRGVPYEQYF. CDR3 DNA: TGTGCCAGCAGACCCCTCCGGGGGGTCCCCTACGAGCAGTACTTC. The rearrangement joins TRBV11-2 to TRBJ2-7; 7 nucleotides match TRBD2. With V trimmed by 6 bases and J by 2 bases, 10 bases remained unmatched. The CDR3 covers 15 residues. Germline CDR1 reads SGHAT; CDR2 reads FQNNGV. Supplemented by reference TRBV11-2 and TRBJ2-7, the full variable domain reads EAGVAQSPRYKIIEKRQSVAFWCNPISGHATLYWYQQILGQGPKLLIQFQNNGVVDDSQLPKDRFSAERLKGVDSTLKIQPAKLEDSAVYLCASRPLRGVPYEQYFGPGTRLTVT.

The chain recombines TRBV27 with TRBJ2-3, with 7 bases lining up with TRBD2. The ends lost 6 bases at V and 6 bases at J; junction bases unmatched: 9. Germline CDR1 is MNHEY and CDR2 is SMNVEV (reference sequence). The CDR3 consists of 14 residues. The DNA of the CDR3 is TGTGCCAGCAGCCCCGGATTCGGGAGGGATACGCAGTATTTT. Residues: CASSPGFGRDTQYF.

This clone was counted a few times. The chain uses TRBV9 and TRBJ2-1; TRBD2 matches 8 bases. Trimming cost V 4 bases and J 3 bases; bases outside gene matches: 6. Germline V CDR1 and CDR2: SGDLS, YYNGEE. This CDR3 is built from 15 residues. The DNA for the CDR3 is TGTGCCAGCAGCTTCAGCGGGAGTCACTACAATGAGCAGTTCTTC. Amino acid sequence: CASSFSGSHYNEQFF.

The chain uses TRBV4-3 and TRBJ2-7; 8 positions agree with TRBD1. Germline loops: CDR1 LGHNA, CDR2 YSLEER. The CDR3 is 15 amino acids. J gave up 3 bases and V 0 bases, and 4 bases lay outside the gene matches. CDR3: CASSQEARGLYEQYF. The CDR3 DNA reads TGCGCCAGCAGCCAAGAAGCCAGGGGGCTCTACGAGCAGTACTTC.

The CDR3 nucleotides read TGTGCCAGCAGCTTAGCCAGGACAGGGGGCCGCAATCAGCCCCAGCATTTT. Protein sequence: CASSLARTGGRNQPQHF. The chain employs TRBV7-2 and TRBJ1-5, with 11 bases matching TRBD1. V gave up 0 bases and J gave up 2 bases; unmatched junction bases: 3. Germline CDR1 SGHTA, CDR2 FQGNSA. The CDR3 is made up of 17 amino acids.

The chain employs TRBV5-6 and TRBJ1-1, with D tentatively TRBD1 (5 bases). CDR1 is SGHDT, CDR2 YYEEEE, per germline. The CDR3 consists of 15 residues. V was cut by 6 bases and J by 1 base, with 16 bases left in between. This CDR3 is CASILRASWNTEAFF. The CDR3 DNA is TGTGCCAGCATCCTCAGGGCATCCTGGAACACTGAAGCTTTCTTT. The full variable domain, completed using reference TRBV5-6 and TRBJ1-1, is DAGVTQSPTHLIKTRGQQVTLRCSPKSGHDTVSWYQQALGQGPQFIFQYYEEEERQRGNFPDRFSGHQFPNYSSELNVNALLLGDSALYLCASILRASWNTEAFFGQGTRLTVV.

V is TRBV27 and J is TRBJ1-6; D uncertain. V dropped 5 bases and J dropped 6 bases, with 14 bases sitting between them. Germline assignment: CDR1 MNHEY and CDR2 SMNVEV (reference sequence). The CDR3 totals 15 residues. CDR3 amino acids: CASSPGSVTNSPLHF. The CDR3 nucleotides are TGTGCCAGCAGTCCGGGGTCGGTTACTAATTCACCCCTCCACTTT.

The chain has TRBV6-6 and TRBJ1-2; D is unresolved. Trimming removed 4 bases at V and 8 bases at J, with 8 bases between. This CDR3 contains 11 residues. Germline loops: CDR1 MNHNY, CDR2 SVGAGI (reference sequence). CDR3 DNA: TGTGCCAGCAGTTTGGGAGGCGGCTACACCTTC. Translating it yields CASSLGGGYTF.

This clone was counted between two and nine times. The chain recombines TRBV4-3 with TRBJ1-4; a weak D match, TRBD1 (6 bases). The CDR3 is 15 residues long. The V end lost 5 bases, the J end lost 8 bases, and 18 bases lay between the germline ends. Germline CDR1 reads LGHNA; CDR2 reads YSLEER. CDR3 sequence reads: CASSDKTGFREKLFF. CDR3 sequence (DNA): TGCGCCAGCAGCGATAAGACAGGTTTTCGGGAAAAACTGTTTTTT.

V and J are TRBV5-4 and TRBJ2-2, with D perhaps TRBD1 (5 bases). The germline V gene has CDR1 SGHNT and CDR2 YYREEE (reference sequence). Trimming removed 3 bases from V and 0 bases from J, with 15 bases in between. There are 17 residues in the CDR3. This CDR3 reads CASSSLQETPNTGELFF. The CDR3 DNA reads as TGTGCCAGCAGCTCTTTACAGGAGACTCCGAACACCGGGGAGCTGTTTTTT.

CDR3 bases: TGTGCCAGCAGCACTCACAGGGGTACCTACGAGCAGTACTTC. Its translation: CASSTHRGTYEQYF. The V and J genes are TRBV27 and TRBJ2-7; TRBD1 matches 7 bases. The CDR3 is 14 residues long. CDR1 is MNHEY, CDR2 SMNVEV, per germline (reference sequence). Trimming removed 6 bases from V and 2 bases from J; junction bases left unmatched: 7.

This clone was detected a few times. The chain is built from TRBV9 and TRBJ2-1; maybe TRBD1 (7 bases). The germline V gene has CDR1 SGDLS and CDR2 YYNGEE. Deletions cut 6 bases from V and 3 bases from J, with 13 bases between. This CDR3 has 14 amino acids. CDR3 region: CASNSGGLYNEQFF. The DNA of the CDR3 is TGTGCCAGCAACTCAGGGGGGCTCTACAATGAGCAGTTCTTC. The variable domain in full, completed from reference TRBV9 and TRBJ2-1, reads DSGVTQTPKHLITATGQRVTLRCSPRSGDLSVYWYQQSLDQGLQFLIQYYNGEERAKGNILERFSAQQFPDLHSELNLSSLELGDSALYFCASNSGGLYNEQFFGPGTRLTVL.

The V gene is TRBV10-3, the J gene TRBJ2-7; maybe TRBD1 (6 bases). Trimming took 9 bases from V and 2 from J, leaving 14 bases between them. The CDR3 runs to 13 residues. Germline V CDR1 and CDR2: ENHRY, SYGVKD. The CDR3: CAIREDSAYEQYF. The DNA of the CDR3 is TGTGCCATTCGCGAGGACAGCGCCTACGAGCAGTACTTC.

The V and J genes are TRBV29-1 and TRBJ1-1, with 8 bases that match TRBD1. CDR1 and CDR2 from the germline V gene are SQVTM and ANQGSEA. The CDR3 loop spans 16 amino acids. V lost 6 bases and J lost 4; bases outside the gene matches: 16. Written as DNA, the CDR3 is TGCAGCGTGAGGGGGACAGGAGGGAATCTTTTCACTGAAGCTTTCTTT. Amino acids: CSVRGTGGNLFTEAFF. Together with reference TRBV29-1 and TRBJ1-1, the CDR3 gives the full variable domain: SAVISQKPSRDICQRGTSLTIQCQVDSQVTMMFWYRQQPGQSLTLIATANQGSEATYESGFVIDKFPISRPNLTFSTLTVSNMSPEDSSIYLCSVRGTGGNLFTEAFFGQGTRLTVV.

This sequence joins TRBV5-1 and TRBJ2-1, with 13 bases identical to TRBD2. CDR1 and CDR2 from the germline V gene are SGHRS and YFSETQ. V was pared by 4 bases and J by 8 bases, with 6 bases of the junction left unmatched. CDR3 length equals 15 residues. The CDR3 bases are TGCGCCAGCAGCCGGACTAGCGGGGGAAACTATGAGCAGTTCTTC. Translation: CASSRTSGGNYEQFF.